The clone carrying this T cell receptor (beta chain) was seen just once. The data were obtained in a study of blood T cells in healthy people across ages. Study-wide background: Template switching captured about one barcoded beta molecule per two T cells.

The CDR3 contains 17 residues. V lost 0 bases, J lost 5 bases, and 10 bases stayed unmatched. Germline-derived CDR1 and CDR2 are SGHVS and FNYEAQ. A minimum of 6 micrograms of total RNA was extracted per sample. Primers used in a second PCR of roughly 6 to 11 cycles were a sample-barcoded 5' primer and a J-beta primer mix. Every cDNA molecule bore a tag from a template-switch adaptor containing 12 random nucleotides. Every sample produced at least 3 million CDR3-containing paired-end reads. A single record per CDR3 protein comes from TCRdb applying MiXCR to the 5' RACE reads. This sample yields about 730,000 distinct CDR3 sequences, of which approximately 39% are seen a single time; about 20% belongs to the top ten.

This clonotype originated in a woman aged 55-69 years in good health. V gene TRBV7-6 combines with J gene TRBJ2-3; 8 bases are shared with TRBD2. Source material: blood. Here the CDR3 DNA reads TGTGCCAGCAGCTTAGCGCTTTCTAGCGGGCCAGGAGATACGCAGTATTTT. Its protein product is CASSLALSSGPGDTQYF.